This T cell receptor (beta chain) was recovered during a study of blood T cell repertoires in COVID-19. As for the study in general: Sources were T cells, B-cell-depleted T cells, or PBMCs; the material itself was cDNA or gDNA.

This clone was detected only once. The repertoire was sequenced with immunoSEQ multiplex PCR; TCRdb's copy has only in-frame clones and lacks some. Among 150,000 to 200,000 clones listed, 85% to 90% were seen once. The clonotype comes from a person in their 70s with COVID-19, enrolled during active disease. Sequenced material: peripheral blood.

The DNA for the CDR3 is TGTGCCAGCAGTCCACTACAGAAGGGGTCCTATAATTCACCCCTCCACTTT. Amino acid sequence: CASSPLQKGSYNSPLHF. The chain has TRBV6-6 and TRBJ1-6; tentatively, D is TRBD1 (5 bases). The V gene's germline CDR1 is MNHNY and CDR2 SVGAGI (reference sequence). This CDR3 spans 17 amino acids. Trimming pared 5 bases from V and 1 base from J, leaving 15 bases between.